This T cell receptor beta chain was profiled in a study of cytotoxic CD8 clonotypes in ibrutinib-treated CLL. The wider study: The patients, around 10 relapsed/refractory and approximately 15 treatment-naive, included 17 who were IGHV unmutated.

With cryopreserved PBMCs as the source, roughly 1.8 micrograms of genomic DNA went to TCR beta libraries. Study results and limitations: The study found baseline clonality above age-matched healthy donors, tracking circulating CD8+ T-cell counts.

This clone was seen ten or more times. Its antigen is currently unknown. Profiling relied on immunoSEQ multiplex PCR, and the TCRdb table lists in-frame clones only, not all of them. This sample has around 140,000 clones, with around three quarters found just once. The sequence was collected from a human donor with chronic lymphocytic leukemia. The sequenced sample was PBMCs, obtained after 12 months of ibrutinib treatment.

The CDR3 coding sequence is TGTGCCAGCAGTGAAGCTAACAGCCCCTACGAGCAGTACTTC. This gives the protein CASSEANSPYEQYF. V and J are TRBV2 and TRBJ2-7; D is unresolved. V was trimmed by 0 bases and J by 2 bases, leaving 8 bases between them. Germline CDR1 and CDR2: SNHLY and FYNNEI. The CDR3 covers 14 residues.